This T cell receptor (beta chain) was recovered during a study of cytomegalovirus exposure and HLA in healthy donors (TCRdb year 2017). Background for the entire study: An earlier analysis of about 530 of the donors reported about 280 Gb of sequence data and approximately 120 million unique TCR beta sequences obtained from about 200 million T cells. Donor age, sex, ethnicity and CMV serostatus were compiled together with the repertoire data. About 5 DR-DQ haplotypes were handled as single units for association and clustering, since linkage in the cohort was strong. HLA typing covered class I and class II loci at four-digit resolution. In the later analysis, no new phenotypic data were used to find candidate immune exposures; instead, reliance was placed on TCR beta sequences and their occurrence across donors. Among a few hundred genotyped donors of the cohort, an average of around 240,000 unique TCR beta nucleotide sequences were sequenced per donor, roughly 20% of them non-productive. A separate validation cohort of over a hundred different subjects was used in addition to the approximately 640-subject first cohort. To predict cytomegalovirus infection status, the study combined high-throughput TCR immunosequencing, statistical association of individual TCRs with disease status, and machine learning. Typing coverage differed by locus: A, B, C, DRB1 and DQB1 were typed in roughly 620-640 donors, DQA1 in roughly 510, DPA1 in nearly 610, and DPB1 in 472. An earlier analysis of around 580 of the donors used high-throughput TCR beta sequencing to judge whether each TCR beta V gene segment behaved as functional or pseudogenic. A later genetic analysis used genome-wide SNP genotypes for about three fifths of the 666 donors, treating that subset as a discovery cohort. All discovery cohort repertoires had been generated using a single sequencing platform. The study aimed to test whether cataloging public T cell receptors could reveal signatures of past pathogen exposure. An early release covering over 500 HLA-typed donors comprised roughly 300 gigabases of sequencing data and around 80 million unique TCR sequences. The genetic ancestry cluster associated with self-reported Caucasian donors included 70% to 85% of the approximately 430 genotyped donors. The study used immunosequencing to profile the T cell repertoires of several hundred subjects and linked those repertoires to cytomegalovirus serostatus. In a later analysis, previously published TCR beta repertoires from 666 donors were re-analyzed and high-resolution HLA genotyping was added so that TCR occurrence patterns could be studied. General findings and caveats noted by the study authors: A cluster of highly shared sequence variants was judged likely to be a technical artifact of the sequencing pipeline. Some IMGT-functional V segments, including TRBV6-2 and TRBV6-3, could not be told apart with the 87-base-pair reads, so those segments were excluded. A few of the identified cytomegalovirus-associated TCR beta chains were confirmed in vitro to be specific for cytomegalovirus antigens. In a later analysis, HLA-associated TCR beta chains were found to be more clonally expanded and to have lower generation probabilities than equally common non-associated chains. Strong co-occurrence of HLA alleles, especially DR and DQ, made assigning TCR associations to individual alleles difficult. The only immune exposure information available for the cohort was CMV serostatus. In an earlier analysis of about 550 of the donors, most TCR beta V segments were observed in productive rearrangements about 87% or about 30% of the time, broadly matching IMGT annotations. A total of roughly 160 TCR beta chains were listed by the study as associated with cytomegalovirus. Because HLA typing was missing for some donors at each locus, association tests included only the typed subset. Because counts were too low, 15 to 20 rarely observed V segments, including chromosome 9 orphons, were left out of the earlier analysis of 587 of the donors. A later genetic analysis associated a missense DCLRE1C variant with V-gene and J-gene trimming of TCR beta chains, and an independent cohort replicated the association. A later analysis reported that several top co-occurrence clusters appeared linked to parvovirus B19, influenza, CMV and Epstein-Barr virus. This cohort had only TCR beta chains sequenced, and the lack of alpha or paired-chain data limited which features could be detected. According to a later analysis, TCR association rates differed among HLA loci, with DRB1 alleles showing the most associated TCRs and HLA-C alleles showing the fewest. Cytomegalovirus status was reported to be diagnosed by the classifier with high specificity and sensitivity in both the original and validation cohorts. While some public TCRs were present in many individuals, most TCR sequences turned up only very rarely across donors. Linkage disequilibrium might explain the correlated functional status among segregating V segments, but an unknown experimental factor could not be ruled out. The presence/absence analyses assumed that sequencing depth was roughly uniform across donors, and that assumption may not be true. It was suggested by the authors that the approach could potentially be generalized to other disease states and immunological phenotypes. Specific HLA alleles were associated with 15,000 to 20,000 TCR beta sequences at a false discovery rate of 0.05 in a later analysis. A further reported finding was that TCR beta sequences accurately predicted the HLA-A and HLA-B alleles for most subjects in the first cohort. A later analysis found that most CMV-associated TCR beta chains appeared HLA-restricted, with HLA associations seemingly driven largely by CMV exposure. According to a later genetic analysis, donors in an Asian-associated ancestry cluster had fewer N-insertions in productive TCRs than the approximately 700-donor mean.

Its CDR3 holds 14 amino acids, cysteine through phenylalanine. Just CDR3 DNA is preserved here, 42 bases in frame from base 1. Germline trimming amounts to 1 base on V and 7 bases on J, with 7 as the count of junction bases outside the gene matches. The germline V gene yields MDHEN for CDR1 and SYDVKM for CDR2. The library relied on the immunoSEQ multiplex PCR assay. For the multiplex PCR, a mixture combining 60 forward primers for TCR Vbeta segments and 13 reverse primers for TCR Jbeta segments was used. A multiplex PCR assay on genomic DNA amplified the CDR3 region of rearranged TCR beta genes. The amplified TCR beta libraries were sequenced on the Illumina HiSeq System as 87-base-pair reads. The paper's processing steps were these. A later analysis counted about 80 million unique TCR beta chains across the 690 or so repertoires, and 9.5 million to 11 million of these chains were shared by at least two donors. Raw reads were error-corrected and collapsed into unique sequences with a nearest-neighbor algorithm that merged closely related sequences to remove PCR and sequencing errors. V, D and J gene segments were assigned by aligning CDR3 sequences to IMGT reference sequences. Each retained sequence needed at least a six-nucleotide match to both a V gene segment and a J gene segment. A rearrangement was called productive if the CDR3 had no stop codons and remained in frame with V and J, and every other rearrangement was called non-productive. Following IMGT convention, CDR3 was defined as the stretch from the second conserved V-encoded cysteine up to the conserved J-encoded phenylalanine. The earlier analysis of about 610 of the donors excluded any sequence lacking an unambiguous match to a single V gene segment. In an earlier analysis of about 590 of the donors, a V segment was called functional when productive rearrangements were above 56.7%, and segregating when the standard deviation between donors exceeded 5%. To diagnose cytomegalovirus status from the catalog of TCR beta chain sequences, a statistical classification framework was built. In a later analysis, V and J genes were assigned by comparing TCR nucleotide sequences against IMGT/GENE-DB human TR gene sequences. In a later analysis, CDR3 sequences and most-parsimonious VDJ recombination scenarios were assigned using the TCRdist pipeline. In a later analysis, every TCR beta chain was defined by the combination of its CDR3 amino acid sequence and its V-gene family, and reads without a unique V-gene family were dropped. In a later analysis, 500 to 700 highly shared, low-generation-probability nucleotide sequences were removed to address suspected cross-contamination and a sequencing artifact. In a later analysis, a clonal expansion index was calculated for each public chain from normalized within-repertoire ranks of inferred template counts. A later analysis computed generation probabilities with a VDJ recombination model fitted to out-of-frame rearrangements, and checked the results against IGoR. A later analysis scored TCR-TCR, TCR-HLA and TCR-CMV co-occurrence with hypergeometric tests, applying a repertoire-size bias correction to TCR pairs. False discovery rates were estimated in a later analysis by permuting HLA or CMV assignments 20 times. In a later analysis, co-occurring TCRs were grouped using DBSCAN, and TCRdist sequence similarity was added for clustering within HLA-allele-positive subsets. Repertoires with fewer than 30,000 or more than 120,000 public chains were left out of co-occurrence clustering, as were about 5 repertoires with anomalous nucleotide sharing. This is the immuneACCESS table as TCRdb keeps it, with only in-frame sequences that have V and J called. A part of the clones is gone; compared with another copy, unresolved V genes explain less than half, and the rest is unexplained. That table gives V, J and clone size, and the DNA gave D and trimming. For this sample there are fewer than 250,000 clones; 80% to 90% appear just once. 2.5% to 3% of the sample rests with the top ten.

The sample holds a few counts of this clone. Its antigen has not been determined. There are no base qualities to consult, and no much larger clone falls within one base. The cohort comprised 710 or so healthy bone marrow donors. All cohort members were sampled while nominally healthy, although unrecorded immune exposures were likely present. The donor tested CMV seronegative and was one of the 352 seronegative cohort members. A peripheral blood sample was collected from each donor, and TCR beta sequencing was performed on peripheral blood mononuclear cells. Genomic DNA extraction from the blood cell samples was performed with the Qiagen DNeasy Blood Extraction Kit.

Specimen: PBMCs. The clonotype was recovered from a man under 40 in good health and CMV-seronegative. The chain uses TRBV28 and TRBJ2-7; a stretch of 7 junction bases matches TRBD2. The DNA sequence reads TGTGCCAGCAGTTTATCAGGGCTGGGGGGGGAGCAGTACTTC. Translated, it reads CASSLSGLGGEQYF.